The clone carrying this T cell receptor (beta chain) appeared once. The V segment lost 6 bases and the J segment 11 bases; nucleotides outside the gene matches: 8. There are 12 residues in the CDR3. Generated by immunoSEQ multiplex PCR, the TCRdb table keeps only in-frame clones and is missing some. The data show about 80,000 clones, around 80% seen once. This sample stems from a study of blood T cell repertoires in COVID-19. The sequence derives from a human donor in a cohort sampled during active COVID-19. Sequencing was carried out using peripheral blood. The genes are TRBV23-1 and TRBJ2-7; 9 bases align to TRBD1. TRBV23-1 is an open reading frame, and its role is uncertain. The CDR3 coding sequence is TGCGCCAGCAGAAAGGTTTGGGACAGGGAGTACTTC. This codes for CASRKVWDREYF.